One sample yielded the 8 T cell receptor beta chains listed below, sequenced in a study of shared T cell receptors in the human thymus. Sequencing used immunoSEQ multiplex PCR; TCRdb keeps in-frame clones, though not all of them. Of 550,000 to 800,000 clones in the sample, 75% to 90% were seen once. This sample also belongs to another study, concerning human thymus T cells.

Sequencing input: thymocytes. The receptors derive from a girl younger than two with a congenital heart defect.

The chain couples TRBV5-4 to TRBJ2-1, with D unresolved. Germline V gives CDR1 SGHNT, CDR2 YYREEE (reference sequence). V was trimmed by 1 base and J by 4 bases, leaving 6 bases between them. CDR3 size: 13 residues. The CDR3, as DNA: TGTGCCAGCAGCTTGCAGGTATACAATGAGCAGTTCTTC. Protein sequence: CASSLQVYNEQFF.

V gene TRBV9 combines with J gene TRBJ1-6; 9 bases are a match to TRBD1. Per the germline V gene, CDR1 is SGDLS and CDR2 is YYNGEE. This CDR3 contains 16 residues. J lost 7 bases, V lost 0 bases, and 5 bases had no gene match. CDR3 in DNA: TGTGCCAGCAGCGTAGGGACAGGGGTTTCCAATTCACCCCTCCACTTT. It specifies CASSVGTGVSNSPLHF.

The chain recombines TRBV19 with TRBJ2-7; perhaps TRBD2 as D (6 bases). Between the trimmed V and J ends, which lost 5 bases and 3 bases, there was a span of 14 bases. Per germline, CDR1 LNHDA and CDR2 SQIVND (reference sequence). This CDR3 has 14 residues. Here the CDR3 reads CASSSRRDHYEQYF. In DNA, the CDR3 is TGTGCCAGTAGTTCTCGGAGGGACCACTACGAGCAGTACTTC.

This chain links TRBV29-1 with TRBJ1-5; D gene unclear. Germline V gene sequence: CDR1 SQVTM, CDR2 ANQGSEA. The ends were cut back, 6 bases at V and 2 bases at J, with 14 bases in the middle. The CDR3 is 14 residues long. The CDR3 protein is CSVRSGAGNQPQHF. The CDR3 nucleotides are TGCAGCGTACGGTCAGGAGCGGGCAATCAGCCCCAGCATTTT.

The chain uses TRBV19 and TRBJ1-2, with D maybe TRBD1 (5 bases). From germline, CDR1 is LNHDA and CDR2 SQIVND (reference sequence). The CDR3 runs 13 residues. V gave up 4 bases and J gave up 3 bases, with 9 bases separating them. The DNA of the CDR3 is TGTGCCAGTAGTACCCACAGGCACTATGGCTACACCTTC. It encodes CASSTHRHYGYTF.

The rearrangement joins TRBV14 to TRBJ1-2, with D possibly matching TRBD1 (6 bases). This CDR3 has 20 amino acids. V lost 3 bases, J lost 0 bases, and 26 bases lay in between. Germline loops: CDR1 SGHDN, CDR2 FVKESK. The CDR3 nucleotides read TGTGCCAGCAGCCACAACGCTTCCCCGGGACACCGAATAGCTAACTATGGCTACACCTTC. It specifies CASSHNASPGHRIANYGYTF.

CDR3 amino acids: CASSLCGLGGGEETQYF. As DNA, the CDR3 is TGCGCCAGCAGCTTGTGCGGGCTAGGAGGGGGGGAAGAGACCCAGTACTTC. The chain uses TRBV5-1 and TRBJ2-5; D perhaps matches TRBD2 (7 bases). Trimming took 1 base from V and 3 from J, leaving 19 bases between them. The length of the CDR3 is 17 residues. Germline CDR1 is SGHRS and CDR2 is YFSETQ. Drawing the rest from reference TRBV5-1 and TRBJ2-5, the complete variable domain is KAGVTQTPRYLIKTRGQQVTLSCSPISGHRSVSWYQQTPGQGLQFLFEYFSETQRNKGNFPGRFSGRQFSNSRSEMNVSTLELGDSALYLCASSLCGLGGGEETQYFGPGTRLLVL.

V usage is TRBV4-2 and J usage is TRBJ1-2; TRBD1 matches at 12 bases. V shed 0 bases and J 7 bases; nucleotides not matched to a gene: 21. Looked up from germline, CDR1 is LGHNA and CDR2 is YNFKEQ. CDR3 length: 21 residues. The DNA of the CDR3 is TGTGCCAGCAGCCAAGACCTCTCCGGGACAGGGGGCCCCGGAGAATTTGGTGGCTACACCTTC. This encodes CASSQDLSGTGGPGEFGGYTF.